One sample yielded the 28 T cell receptor beta chains listed below, sequenced in a study of T-cell memory formation after mild COVID-19. A single record per CDR3 protein comes from TCRdb applying MiXCR to the 5' RACE reads. The table lists 250,000 to 300,000 distinct CDR3 sequences, roughly 16% of them singletons. Source material: PBMCs or a T cell subset sorted from them (not recorded which). These receptors originate from a man aged 18 to 29 who had mild COVID-19 (a few samples of this study predate the infection). Cell type and time point are not known.

The rearrangement uses TRBV20-1 and TRBJ2-1; 8 bases match TRBD1. The CDR3 has 15 amino acids. The germline V gene has CDR1 DFQATT and CDR2 SNEGSKA (reference sequence). V shed 1 base and J 4 bases; nucleotides not matched to a gene: 6. The CDR3 loop reads CSARADRGLYNEQFF. The CDR3 DNA reads as TGCAGTGCTAGAGCCGACAGGGGTCTTTACAATGAGCAGTTCTTC.

This clonotype occurred a few times. The CDR3 sequence: CSVEDWTGEQYNEQFF. Here the CDR3 DNA reads TGCAGCGTTGAAGATTGGACAGGGGAACAGTACAATGAGCAGTTCTTC. The V call is TRBV29-1, the J call TRBJ2-1; TRBD1 matches at 9 bases. Germline V lookup: CDR1 SQVTM, CDR2 ANQGSEA. This CDR3 region has 16 residues. Trimming cost V 0 bases and J 4 bases; bases outside gene matches: 7.

This clonotype was detected a few times. This chain connects TRBV5-1 to TRBJ2-5; unclear D gene. Germline assignment: CDR1 SGHRS and CDR2 YFSETQ. V was trimmed by 0 bases and J by 4 bases, leaving 13 bases between them. The CDR3 has 15 amino acids. The CDR3 DNA reads TGCGCCAGCAGCTTGGCGTTGGGCGTGAGAGAGACCCAGTACTTC. It translates to CASSLALGVRETQYF.

The chain carries TRBV20-1 and TRBJ2-3; 10 bases match TRBD1. Looked up from germline, CDR1 is DFQATT and CDR2 is SNEGSKA (reference sequence). This CDR3 is built from 15 residues. The J segment lost 0 bases and the V segment lost 4 bases, leaving 4 bases of the junction unmatched. This CDR3 reads CSAKDRGESTDTQYF. The CDR3 DNA sequence: TGCAGTGCTAAGGACAGGGGGGAAAGCACAGATACGCAGTATTTT.

The CDR3 DNA is TGTGCCAGTAGTCCCAGCGGGATAGGGAGAGATACGCAGTATTTT. Translation gives CASSPSGIGRDTQYF. The J gene is TRBJ2-3, the V gene TRBV19; 7 bases map to TRBD2. Germline CDR1 and CDR2: LNHDA and SQIVND (reference sequence). The CDR3 runs 15 residues. With 5 bases clipped from V and 5 bases from J, the junction kept 10 bases outside the gene matches.

This clonotype was detected a few times. This rearrangement joins TRBV12-3 or TRBV12-4 to TRBJ1-4; TRBD1 matches at 7 bases. Unmatched junction bases numbered 8, after V lost 5 bases and J lost 5 bases. The CDR3 covers 15 residues. The CDR3 region has the DNA TGTGCCAGCAGTCCCTGGGACAGAGAGAATGAAAAACTGTTTTTT. It specifies CASSPWDRENEKLFF.

This clonotype was observed a few times. The chain uses TRBV7-2 and TRBJ2-1; no clear D gene. The length of the CDR3 is 15 residues. The germline CDR1 and CDR2 sequences are SGHTA and FQGNSA. V lost 5 bases, J lost 6 bases, and 17 bases lay in between. CDR3 DNA: TGTGCCAGCAGCCCGAAGGCTATTTCCCTCAATGAGCAGTTCTTC. It translates to CASSPKAISLNEQFF.

This clonotype occurred a few times. This chain joins TRBV3-1 and TRBJ2-2; 7 bases align to TRBD1. V was pared by 4 bases and J by 5 bases, with 7 bases of the junction left unmatched. The CDR3 extends over 15 amino acids. Germline assignment: CDR1 LGHDT and CDR2 YNNKEL (reference sequence). The CDR3 spells CASSLYRGWTGELFF. In DNA form, the CDR3 reads TGTGCCAGCAGCCTATACAGGGGATGGACCGGGGAGCTGTTTTTT.

The CDR3 coding sequence is TGTGCCAGTAAAAGGGGACAGGGGCTCCAAGAGACCCAGTACTTC. This sequence encodes CASKRGQGLQETQYF. The chain carries TRBV19 and TRBJ2-5, with 10 bases aligning to TRBD1. The CDR3 extends over 15 amino acids. The V segment lost 7 bases and the J segment 1 base; nucleotides outside the gene matches: 6. Germline assignment: CDR1 LNHDA and CDR2 SQIVND (reference sequence). Full variable domain (rest looked up from reference TRBV19 and TRBJ2-5): DGGITQSPKYLFRKEGQNVTLSCEQNLNHDAMYWYRQDPGQGLRLIYYSQIVNDFQKGDIAEGYSVSREKKESFPLTVTSAQKNPTAFYLCASKRGQGLQETQYFGPGTRLLVL.

This chain links TRBV27 with TRBJ2-7; TRBD1 matches at 8 bases. Germline lookup yields CDR1 MNHEY and CDR2 SMNVEV (reference sequence). The V gene end was trimmed by 3 bases and the J gene end by 4 bases; junction bases not matched to a gene: 11. The CDR3 has 16 amino acids. CDR3 DNA sequence: TGTGCCAGCAGTTTCTCAGAAACAGGGGGTAGGTACGAGCAGTACTTC. Residues: CASSFSETGGRYEQYF.

This clonotype was found a few times. The chain is built from TRBV2 and TRBJ2-7, with 8 nucleotides matching TRBD2. The V and J ends lost 4 bases and 3 bases, in that order; junction bases with no gene match: 8. Germline-derived CDR1 and CDR2 are SNHLY and FYNNEI. The CDR3 totals 15 residues. In nucleotides, the CDR3 is TGTGCCAGCAGTGGCCAAGGAGCGGGGGTCTACGAGCAGTACGTC. Protein: CASSGQGAGVYEQYV.

This clonotype has more than one count but fewer than ten. The rearrangement uses TRBV5-1 and TRBJ2-7, with D perhaps matching TRBD1 (6 bases). This CDR3 region has 15 residues. The V end was cut by 3 bases, the J end by 1 base, with 14 bases between. Germline CDR1 is SGHRS and CDR2 is YFSETQ. In DNA form, the CDR3 reads TGCGCCAGCAGCTCTCAAGTGACAGGTTCCTACGAGCAGTACTTC. Protein sequence: CASSSQVTGSYEQYF.

The sample holds a few counts of this clonotype. The V and J genes are TRBV14 and TRBJ2-1; 7 positions agree with TRBD2. The V gene's germline CDR1 is SGHDN and CDR2 FVKESK. The CDR3 is 13 residues long. V was clipped by 5 bases and J by 9 bases; unmatched bases: 7. CDR3 region: CASSAWGEGEQFF. The CDR3 DNA is TGTGCCAGCAGCGCCTGGGGGGAGGGTGAGCAGTTCTTC.

This chain uses TRBV9 with TRBJ2-5, with 10 positions matching TRBD2. This CDR3 has 15 residues. Germline CDR1 and CDR2: SGDLS and YYNGEE. V was pared by 4 bases and J by 0 bases, with 3 bases of the junction left unmatched. The CDR3 loop is CASSFSGGDQETQYF. Written as DNA, the CDR3 is TGTGCCAGCAGCTTCAGCGGGGGGGACCAAGAGACCCAGTACTTC.

This chain connects TRBV5-1 to TRBJ2-3; tentatively, D is TRBD1 (6 bases). The CDR3 spans 14 residues. Germline lookup yields CDR1 SGHRS and CDR2 YFSETQ. The ends were cut back, 4 bases at V and 5 bases at J, with 14 bases in the middle. The CDR3 bases are TGCGCCAGCAGCCTCCAGGGGATGCAAGATACGCAGTATTTT. Amino acid sequence: CASSLQGMQDTQYF.

This clonotype occurred a few times. The DNA for the CDR3 is TGCGCCAGCAGCCAAGGCTTGAAGAGGCCGGCGGACTATGGCTACACCTTC. Its protein product is CASSQGLKRPADYGYTF. V gene TRBV4-3 combines with J gene TRBJ1-2; D not resolved. CDR1 and CDR2 (germline): LGHNA, YSLEER. Trimming left V 1 base short and J 3 bases short, with 18 bases between. This CDR3 contains 17 residues.

About this clonotype: At one of its ends the junction is not consistent with the germline gene, which may arise from a read error. J is TRBJ1-4 and V is TRBV27; maybe TRBD1 (5 bases). CDR3 length equals 13 residues. Germline V gene data show CDR1 as MNHEY and CDR2 as SMNVEV (reference sequence). DNA for the CDR3: TGTGCCGGCAGCGTCAGGGAATATGAAAAACTGTTTTTT. Translated, it gives CAGSVREYEKLFF.

In its sample, this clonotype was seen many times. V and J are TRBV12-3 or TRBV12-4 and TRBJ1-1; 7 bases fit TRBD1. This CDR3 is built from 13 residues. V lost 2 bases, J lost 5 bases, and 2 bases stayed unmatched. CDR3 residues: CASSLTGETEAFF. The CDR3 DNA reads TGTGCCAGCAGTTTAACAGGGGAAACTGAAGCTTTCTTT.

This chain connects TRBV5-1 to TRBJ1-5, with TRBD1 matching over 11 bases. The trim removed 2 bases at V and 6 bases at J, leaving 4 bases unmatched. The germline V gene encodes CDR1 SGHRS and CDR2 YFSETQ. The CDR3 is 15 amino acids. CDR3 bases: TGCGCCAGCAGCTTAGGACAGGGGGCGAGTCAGCCCCAGCATTTT. This translates into CASSLGQGASQPQHF. Full variable domain (outside the CDR3, taken from reference TRBV5-1 and TRBJ1-5): KAGVTQTPRYLIKTRGQQVTLSCSPISGHRSVSWYQQTPGQGLQFLFEYFSETQRNKGNFPGRFSGRQFSNSRSEMNVSTLELGDSALYLCASSLGQGASQPQHFGDGTRLSIL.

This chain connects TRBV9 to TRBJ2-1; D might be TRBD2 (6 bases). CDR3 length: 13 amino acids. Germline CDR1 reads SGDLS; CDR2 reads YYNGEE. V was trimmed by 5 bases and J by 7 bases, leaving 13 bases between them. The CDR3, as DNA: TGTGCCAGCAGACCCTTGGGGAGGAATGAGCAGTTCTTC. It is translated as CASRPLGRNEQFF.

This sequence joins TRBV12-3 or TRBV12-4 and TRBJ2-3; D perhaps matches TRBD1 (6 bases). This CDR3 is 13 amino acids long. With 4 bases removed from V and 5 bases from J, the gap between germline ends came to 10 bases. In DNA form, the CDR3 reads TGTGCCAGCAGTTGGGGGCCTGGAGATACGCAGTATTTT. This encodes CASSWGPGDTQYF.

The rearrangement links TRBV5-6 to TRBJ2-7; TRBD2 aligns across 7 bases. CDR1 is SGHDT, CDR2 YYEEEE, per germline. The junction had 10 bases not matched to a gene; V was cut back by 4 bases and J by 3 bases. The CDR3 contains 15 residues. This CDR3 reads CASSPREDLGYEQYF. CDR3 nucleotides: TGTGCCAGCAGCCCTCGGGAGGACTTGGGCTACGAGCAGTACTTC.

The chain combines TRBV5-5 with TRBJ1-1; 7 bases are shared with TRBD1. Germline loops: CDR1 SGHKS, CDR2 YYEKEE (reference sequence). CDR3 length equals 12 residues. Trimming cost V 4 bases and J 8 bases; bases outside gene matches: 5. CDR3 nucleotides: TGTGCCAGCAGCATCGGGACAGAAGAAGCTTTCTTT. Translated: CASSIGTEEAFF.

The chain joins TRBV21-1 to TRBJ2-7. TRBV21-1 represents a pseudogene. The CDR3 totals 14 residues. The CDR3 here is CASSNEPGSYEQYV. CDR3 sequence (DNA): TGTGCCAGCAGCAACGAGCCGGGCTCCTACGAGCAGTACGTC.

This clonotype was found a few times. V is TRBV4-1 and J is TRBJ2-1; 10 bases fit TRBD2. CDR3 length: 15 amino acids. The ends lost 4 bases at V and 8 bases at J; junction bases unmatched: 8. Germline lookup yields CDR1 MGHRA and CDR2 YSYEKL. This chain's CDR3 is CASSPSGGAVDEQFF. For the CDR3, the DNA is TGCGCCAGCAGCCCGAGCGGGGGGGCAGTCGATGAGCAGTTCTTC.

This clonotype was counted once. This sequence joins TRBV7-2 and TRBJ1-1; perhaps TRBD1 as D (5 bases). CDR3 length: 14 residues. The V gene's germline CDR1 is SGHTA and CDR2 FQGNSA. V lost 4 bases and J lost 4, with 13 bases in between. In DNA form, the CDR3 reads TGTGCCAGCAGCTGGGGACTTTTCGGCACTGAAGCTTTCTTT. Its translation: CASSWGLFGTEAFF.

This clonotype was counted a few times. V and J are TRBV7-6 and TRBJ2-1; 13 nucleotides line up with TRBD2. V lost 7 bases, J lost 6 bases, and 3 bases stayed unmatched. Germline V lookup: CDR1 SGHVS, CDR2 FNYEAQ. This CDR3 has 14 residues. This chain's CDR3 is CASTLAGGFNEQFF. Written as DNA, the CDR3 is TGTGCCAGCACACTAGCGGGGGGGTTCAATGAGCAGTTCTTC.

The chain couples TRBV6-6 to TRBJ2-3; a weak D match, TRBD2 (6 bases). V lost 6 bases and J lost 2, with 9 bases in between. The CDR3 runs 13 residues. Per germline, CDR1 MNHNY and CDR2 SVGAGI (reference sequence). This chain's CDR3 is CASSPGATDTQYF. The CDR3, as DNA: TGTGCCAGCAGCCCGGGAGCCACAGATACGCAGTATTTT.